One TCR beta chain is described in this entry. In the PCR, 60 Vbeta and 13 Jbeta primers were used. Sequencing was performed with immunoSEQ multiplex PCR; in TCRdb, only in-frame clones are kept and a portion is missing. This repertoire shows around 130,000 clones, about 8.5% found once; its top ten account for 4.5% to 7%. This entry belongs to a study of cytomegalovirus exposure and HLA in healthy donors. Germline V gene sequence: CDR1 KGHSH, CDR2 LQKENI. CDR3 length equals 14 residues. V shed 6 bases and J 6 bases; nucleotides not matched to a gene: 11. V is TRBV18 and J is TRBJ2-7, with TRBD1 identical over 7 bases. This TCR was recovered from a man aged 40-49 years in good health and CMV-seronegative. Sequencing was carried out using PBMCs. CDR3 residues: CASSEQGTNGEQYF. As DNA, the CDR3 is TGTGCCAGCTCCGAACAGGGGACGAACGGCGAGCAGTACTTC.